The 13 T cell receptor beta chains presented below share a single source sample, sequenced in a study of blood T cell repertoires in COVID-19. Clones were sequenced by immunoSEQ multiplex PCR, and TCRdb holds only the in-frame ones, with some missing. Here the sample spans 71,000 or so clones, approximately 80% being singletons. The source material was peripheral blood. These receptors all stem from a man aged 50 to 60 with acute or convalescent COVID-19.

The chain uses TRBV2 and TRBJ2-7; TRBD1 aligns across 11 bases. This CDR3 comprises 14 residues. Germline-derived CDR1 and CDR2 are SNHLY and FYNNEI. V lost 6 bases and J lost 3; bases outside the gene matches: 4. The CDR3 DNA follows: TGTGCCAGCAGGCCCGGGACAGGGGGCTACGAGCAGTACTTC. It encodes CASRPGTGGYEQYF.

With respect to this clone: Other DNA sequences in the same sample also yield this CDR3. CDR3 nucleotides: TGTGCCAGCAGTGAACCGGGACTAGCGGGCGAGCAGTACTTC. Encoded protein: CASSEPGLAGEQYF. The chain couples TRBV6-1 to TRBJ2-7, with 12 bases identical to TRBD2. The CDR3 consists of 14 residues. Looked up from germline, CDR1 is MNHNS and CDR2 is SASEGT. V gave up 2 bases and J gave up 6 bases; unmatched junction bases: 2.

J is TRBJ2-2 and V is TRBV7-8, with a weak D call TRBD2 (6 bases). The CDR3 length is 14 residues. Germline assignment: CDR1 SGHVS and CDR2 FQNEAQ. Trimming removed 5 bases from V and 4 bases from J, with 11 bases in between. CDR3 sequence (DNA): TGTGCCAGCAGCGCGGGGTCACCCACCGGGGAGCTGTTTTTT. Translating gives CASSAGSPTGELFF.

The chain carries TRBV5-1 and TRBJ2-7; possible D gene TRBD2, 6 bases. CDR1 and CDR2 from the germline V gene are SGHRS and YFSETQ. V was clipped by 5 bases and J by 4 bases, with 19 bases between them. This CDR3 is 15 amino acids long. For the CDR3, the DNA is TGCGCCAGCAGGGGAGGTGGCCTAGCGTCTTACGAGCAGTACTTC. Residues: CASRGGGLASYEQYF.

The chain recombines TRBV12-3 or TRBV12-4 with TRBJ2-1; D gene uncertain. Trimming took 3 bases from V and 9 from J, leaving 3 bases between them. This CDR3 region has 10 residues. The DNA of the CDR3 is TGTGCCAGCAGTTTGAGTGAGCAGTTCTTC. Amino acids: CASSLSEQFF.

The sample holds one count of this clone. This sequence joins TRBV6-2 or TRBV6-3 and TRBJ1-1; weak D call: TRBD1 (5 bases). V was pared by 6 bases and J by 3 bases, with 20 bases between. Per the germline V gene, CDR1 is MNHEY and CDR2 is SVGEGT. The CDR3 is 16 amino acids. The CDR3 region is CASSPFEVGGYTEAFF. The CDR3 nucleotides read TGTGCCAGCAGCCCGTTTGAGGTGGGGGGATACACTGAAGCTTTCTTT.

The chain uses TRBV7-6 and TRBJ1-5, with a tentative D call TRBD1 (5 bases). Germline-derived CDR1 and CDR2 are SGHVS and FNYEAQ. Trimming took 4 bases from V and 0 from J, leaving 19 bases between them. The CDR3 has 18 residues. DNA of the CDR3: TGTGCCAGCAGCTCGTCGGCGGGGGGACTTTATAGCAATCAGCCCCAGCATTTT. It codes for CASSSSAGGLYSNQPQHF.

This chain connects TRBV19 to TRBJ2-4; 7 bases agree with TRBD2. J lost 2 bases, V lost 9 bases, and 7 bases had no gene match. Germline assignment: CDR1 LNHDA and CDR2 SQIVND (reference sequence). The CDR3 runs 14 residues. Written as DNA, the CDR3 is TGTGCCAGCAGCGGGGTTGGGTCCAAAAACATTCAGTACTTC. Translation: CASSGVGSKNIQYF.

This rearrangement joins TRBV11-2 to TRBJ1-2; 8 bases match TRBD1. The CDR3 covers 14 residues. The ends lost 2 bases at V and 8 bases at J; junction bases unmatched: 7. The V gene's germline CDR1 is SGHAT and CDR2 FQNNGV. The CDR3 DNA follows: TGTGCCAGCAGCTTAAGACAGGGGCATATAGGCTACACCTTC. It yields the protein CASSLRQGHIGYTF.

This CDR3 reads CSASDYSGEGDGKFF. CDR3 nucleotide sequence: TGCAGTGCTAGTGATTATAGCGGGGAGGGCGATGGGAAGTTCTTC. This chain links TRBV20-1 with TRBJ2-1; 8 bases are shared with TRBD2. This CDR3 comprises 15 residues. Germline lookup yields CDR1 DFQATT and CDR2 SNEGSKA (reference sequence). Trimming cost V 3 bases and J 14 bases; bases outside gene matches: 18.

There are a few counts of this clone. The V and J genes are TRBV6-5 and TRBJ1-1, with TRBD1 as a possible D gene (5 bases). V lost 7 bases, J lost 4 bases, and 13 bases lay in between. CDR3 size: 13 residues. CDR1 is MNHEY, CDR2 SVGAGI, per germline. The DNA for the CDR3 is TGTGCCAGCACTGCCAGGGCCGTCACTGAAGCTTTCTTT. The encoded protein is CASTARAVTEAFF.

The chain carries TRBV3-1 (or the pseudogene TRBV3-2) and TRBJ2-1, with TRBD1 matching 7 bases. Per the germline V gene, CDR1 is LGHDT and CDR2 is YNNKEL (reference sequence). The CDR3 runs to 16 residues. With 6 bases clipped from V and 6 bases from J, the junction kept 14 bases outside the gene matches. CDR3 nucleotide sequence: TGTGCCAGCAGGGGACCTAAAAGGGGGCTTGGCAATGAGCAGTTCTTC. Amino acid sequence: CASRGPKRGLGNEQFF.

This sequence joins TRBV10-2 and TRBJ2-3, with 9 bases matching TRBD1. The germline gives CDR1 WSHSY, CDR2 SAAADI. V lost 4 bases, J lost 3 bases, and 8 bases stayed unmatched. The CDR3 spans 16 residues. The CDR3 loop is CASSGPPGQGTDTQYF. The CDR3 nucleotides are TGCGCCAGCAGTGGGCCACCGGGACAGGGTACAGATACGCAGTATTTT.